This T cell receptor beta chain is from a study of blood T cell repertoires in COVID-19 (dated by TCRdb to about 2020). About the investigation overall: Collaborator samples came from the United States, Italy and Spain and covered acute and convalescent phases of COVID-19. The samples were drawn from the first 160 participants of the ongoing ImmuneRACE study and from roughly 1,300 subjects provided by 6 global collaborators. The material from the prospective study consisted of cDNA or gDNA derived from T cells, B-cell-depleted T cells, or PBMCs. A freely available public database, intended as a resource for researchers studying the immune response to SARS-CoV-2, is where the repertoires were released. Deeply sampled blood TCRbeta repertoires from subjects exposed to, actively infected with, or recovered from COVID-19 were included in the dataset. Nearly every sample came with metadata listing a de-identified subject ID, COVID-19 status, age in years and sex. Where available, HLA class I and class II types were obtained from metadata supplied by the sample provider rather than from assay-based typing. The investigation overall reported the following: How much clinical and demographic metadata was included differed by source and by participant, and the metadata was provided uncurated.

TCRbeta CDR3 regions were amplified from genomic DNA using the immunoSEQ Assay, a bias-controlled multiplex PCR. In the authors' own workflow: The number of nucleated cells in each sample was estimated by amplification of reference gene primers within the assay. To quantify the absolute abundance of each unique TCRbeta CDR3 rearrangement, sequence reads were collapsed and filtered. For each sample, productive Simpson clonality was calculated as the square root of Simpson's diversity index over productive rearrangements. The clones in this table, taken by TCRdb from immuneACCESS, are in-frame only. Not every clone is retained; where verified, under half of the shortfall comes from an unresolved V gene, and the cause of the rest is unknown. V and J calls and clone size are copied from that table; D and trimming were computed from the DNA. Within this sample are a few hundred thousand clones, with more than 70% of them counted one time only. Over 1% of the sample goes to the ten largest clones.

Taken from cysteine to phenylalanine, the CDR3 has 15 residues. Just CDR3 DNA is preserved here, 45 bases in frame from base 1. CDR1 LGHDT and CDR2 YNNKEL were looked up in the germline V gene (reference sequence). V lost 6 bases and J lost 6 bases, and the count of bases not matched to a germline gene is 12. Participants in the prospective study were enrolled through a virtual design, were aged roughly 18 to 100 years, and lived in about two dozen United States geographic areas. To assign participants to cohorts, the prospective study relied on clinical history that participants themselves reported in a screening survey and a study questionnaire. Exposed participants had been in contact with someone with a PCR-confirmed or clinician-diagnosed COVID-19 case within 2 weeks of study entry. In the prospective study, mobile phlebotomists collected whole blood, serum and a nasopharyngeal or oropharyngeal swab from each participant. Participants in the prospective study had the option to provide additional blood draws and questionnaires over a roughly 2-month period. Before DNA extraction, prospective study blood samples were shipped either frozen or at room temperature.

Regarding this clone: Its target antigen remains unknown. Per-nucleotide qualities are absent, and no much larger clonotype sits a single base away.

The chain is encoded by TRBV3-1 (or the pseudogene TRBV3-2) joined to TRBJ1-1, with 8 central nucleotides matching TRBD1. Sequencing input: PBMCs or T cells enriched from blood (not recorded which). The sequence derives from a woman aged 25 to 39 who had been exposed to COVID-19. The CDR3 reads as follows: CASRHRGQGIAEAFF. In nucleotides, the sequence is TGTGCCAGCAGACATCGAGGACAGGGAATCGCTGAAGCTTTCTTT.